This T cell receptor beta chain was recorded in a study of tumor-infiltrating lymphocytes in oesophageal squamous cell carcinoma. TCRdb ran MiXCR on the PCR reads and lists one entry per CDR3 protein. The repertoire has approximately 18,000 distinct CDR3 sequences, approximately 40% of them found once; the top ten carry 6.8%. The germline V gene encodes CDR1 MNHNY and CDR2 SVGAGI (reference sequence). The CDR3 is 16 residues long. Sequenced: blood. The clonotype comes from a male donor with esophageal squamous cell carcinoma. The chain carries TRBV6-6 and TRBJ2-5; 14 nucleotides match TRBD2. The end of the DNA fits TRBJ2-7 better, so the J call may be wrong. CDR3 DNA: TGTGCCAGCAGTTCCCGGACTAGCGGGGGGAGGAACGAGCAGTACTTC. Translating gives CASSSRTSGGRNEQYF.